This TCR beta chain is drawn from a study of T cells expressing NK-cell markers. Whole-study context: Underlying the TCR beta repertoires were sorted CD3+CD56+NKG2C+, CD3+CD56+NKG2C- and CD3+CD56-NKG2C+ T cells. General study findings and limits: Clarity on HCMV specificity was lacking for the expanded NKG2C+ T cell clones.

The TCR beta cDNA came from 5'RACE template switching with UMIs. With the 5' RACE reads reprocessed, TCRdb shows one record per CDR3 protein and no DNA. The data show under 600,000 distinct CDR3 sequences, and the top ten clones hold roughly 1.4%. This CDR3 spans 12 amino acids. Concerning this clonotype itself: Its specificity is unknown.

The chain has TRBV12-3 or TRBV12-4 and TRBJ1-1. Sequenced material: blood T cells: a sorted CD56 or NKG2C T cell subset, CD4+ or CD8+ T cells, or bulk PBMC T cells (not recorded which). This TCR came from a woman between 50 and 59 years old in good health. The CDR3 loop reads CASGDLSKEAFF.